This is a list of T cell receptor beta chains from one sample in a study of blood T cell repertoires in COVID-19. Data came from immunoSEQ multiplex PCR; TCRdb stores just in-frame clones and leaves some out. Of some 120,000 clones listed, roughly 90% are singletons. The sample was peripheral blood. The source of these receptors is a man in his fifties or sixties with acute or convalescent COVID-19. The CDR3 runs from the conserved cysteine through the conserved F or W. D genes are given only for firm matches. Some rows have no size entry. The others give once, few or many, or a class for an expanded clone.

D gene,J gene,clone size,V gene,CDR3 DNA,CDR3 protein
NA,TRBJ1-1,NA,TRBV10-3,TGTGCCATCAGTGAGAGGCAGGACATGAACACTGAAGCTTTCTTT,CAISERQDMNTEAFF
TRBD1,TRBJ1-6,NA,TRBV6-5,TGTGCCAGCAACCAGGGGGGAAATTCACCCCTCCACTTT,CASNQGGNSPLHF
TRBD1,TRBJ1-6,NA,TRBV2,TGTGCCAGCAGTGATAGGACAGGTCCGCGAGGTTCACCCCTCCACTTT,CASSDRTGPRGSPLHF
TRBD1,TRBJ1-3,few,TRBV30,TGTGCCTGGAGGAGACAGGGCCGAAACACCATATATTTT,CAWRRQGRNTIYF
TRBD1,TRBJ2-5,NA,TRBV19,TGTGCCAGTAGTATAGATGGGCCCGGGACAGGGCGAGAGACCCAGTACTTC,CASSIDGPGTGRETQYF
TRBD1,TRBJ2-1,NA,TRBV3-1/TRBV3-2,TGTGCCAGCAGCGACGGACAGGGAACTCGCAATGAGCAGTTCTTC,CASSDGQGTRNEQFF
TRBD2,TRBJ2-5,once,TRBV10-2,TGCGCCAGCAGTGAGTCCCACCCCGGGAGGCCCCAAGAGACCCAGTACTTC,CASSESHPGRPQETQYF
TRBD1,TRBJ1-1,NA,TRBV11-2,TGTGCCAGCAGCTTAGAACCGGGACAGGGGTCCCACACTGAAGCTTTCTTT,CASSLEPGQGSHTEAFF
NA,TRBJ1-1,NA,TRBV6-5,TGTGCCAGCAGGCCGACAGTCATGAACACTGAAGCTTTCTTT,CASRPTVMNTEAFF
TRBD1,TRBJ1-6,NA,TRBV6-1,TGTGCCAGCAGTGACCGGACAGGGTCTTCAGGTTCACCCCTCCACTTT,CASSDRTGSSGSPLHF
TRBD1,TRBJ2-5,NA,TRBV11-3,TGTGCCAGCAGCTTACCCGGACAGGGTACAGAGACCCAGTACTTC,CASSLPGQGTETQYF
TRBD2,TRBJ2-1,NA,TRBV27,TGTGCCAGCTTTTATGGAGGGACTAGCGGGTTATACAATGAGCAGTTCTTC,CASFYGGTSGLYNEQFF
NA,TRBJ2-3,NA,TRBV19,TGTGCCAGTAGTCTCGCCAGGGACACCGCCACAGATACGCAGTATTTT,CASSLARDTATDTQYF
TRBD2,TRBJ2-7,NA,TRBV3-1/TRBV3-2,TGTGCCAGCAGCCAGGGTTCTGGCGGGAGGAATGAGCAGTACTTC,CASSQGSGGRNEQYF
NA,TRBJ2-2,NA,TRBV5-1,TGCGCCAGCAGCCCACAGGGACCTTACGCCACCGGGGAGCTGTTTTTT,CASSPQGPYATGELFF
NA,TRBJ1-3,NA,TRBV5-5,TGTGCCAGCAGCTTGGCCCCCGGTAGACAGCTGAGCTCTGGAAACACCATATATTTT,CASSLAPGRQLSSGNTIYF
TRBD1,TRBJ2-4,NA,TRBV4-1,TGCGCCAGTAGCCAAGAGGCAGGGGCCCCAGGGGGAGCCAAAAACATTCAGTACTTC,CASSQEAGAPGGAKNIQYF
NA,TRBJ1-5,once,TRBV24-1,TGTGCCACCAGTGATGTCCGTCAGCCCCAGCATTTT,CATSDVRQPQHF
TRBD2,TRBJ2-2,many,TRBV6-4,TGTGCCAGCAGTGACCCCAGGACTAGCTCCGGGGAGCTGTTTTTT,CASSDPRTSSGELFF
NA,TRBJ1-5,NA,TRBV27,TGTGCCTCCATGGCCAGGGTCGGGAATCAGCCCCAGCATTTT,CASMARVGNQPQHF
TRBD1,TRBJ1-5,NA,TRBV10-2,TGCGCCAGCAGTACAGGGGATAGCAATCAGCCCCAGCATTTT,CASSTGDSNQPQHF
TRBD2,TRBJ2-1,NA,TRBV12-3/TRBV12-4,TGTGCCAGCAGTCCTAGCGGCAATGAGCAGTTCTTC,CASSPSGNEQFF
NA,TRBJ1-3,NA,TRBV9,TGTGCCAGCAGCGTAGTAGACAGGACCCCTGGAAACACCATATATTTT,CASSVVDRTPGNTIYF
NA,TRBJ1-5,once,TRBV19,TGTGCCAGTAGTATAGTAGCCGGGTGGAGCAATCAGCCCCAGCATTTT,CASSIVAGWSNQPQHF